This T cell receptor beta chain was identified during a study of T cells after yellow fever vaccination. Points from the study as a whole: Contamination of FACS-sorted repertoires by abundant clonotypes from the bulk population could occur. Few clonotypes appeared in both CD4 and CD8 compartments. It was the secondary response that reached its peak faster, day 5 versus 15, but it was weaker.

The sample holds many counts of this clonotype. The antigen remains undetermined. As TCR cDNA was made by 5'RACE template switching, a universal primer site and UMIs were added. One entry per CDR3 protein results from TCRdb running MiXCR on the 5' RACE reads. The table lists more than 110,000 distinct CDR3 sequences, less than 8.5% of them singletons. Trimming pared 3 bases from V and 0 bases from J, leaving 5 bases between. The CDR3 consists of 14 residues. The V gene's germline CDR1 is LNHDA and CDR2 SQIVND (reference sequence). This sequence was found in a man between 25 and 39 years old who received the YFV17D yellow fever vaccine. V gene TRBV19 combines with J gene TRBJ2-2; the D is unclear. This sample comprised CD4+ T cells sorted from PBMCs, obtained 10 days after the yellow fever booster vaccination. The CDR3 loop is CASSIYPNTGELFF. As DNA, the CDR3 is TGTGCCAGTAGTATCTATCCGAACACCGGGGAGCTGTTTTTT.